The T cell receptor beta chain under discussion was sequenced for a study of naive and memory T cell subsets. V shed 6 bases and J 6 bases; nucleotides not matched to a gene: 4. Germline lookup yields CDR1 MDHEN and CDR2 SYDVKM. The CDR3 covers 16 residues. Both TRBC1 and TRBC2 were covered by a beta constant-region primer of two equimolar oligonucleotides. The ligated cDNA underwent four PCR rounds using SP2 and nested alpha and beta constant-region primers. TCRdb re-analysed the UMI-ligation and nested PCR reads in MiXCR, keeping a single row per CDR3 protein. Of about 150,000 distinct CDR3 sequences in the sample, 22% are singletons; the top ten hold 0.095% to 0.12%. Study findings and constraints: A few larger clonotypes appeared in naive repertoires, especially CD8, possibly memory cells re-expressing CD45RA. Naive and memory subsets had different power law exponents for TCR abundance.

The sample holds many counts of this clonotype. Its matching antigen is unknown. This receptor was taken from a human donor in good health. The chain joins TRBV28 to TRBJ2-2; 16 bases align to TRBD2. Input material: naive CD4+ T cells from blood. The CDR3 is CASRGTSGRGPGELFF. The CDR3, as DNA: TGTGCCAGCAGGGGGACTAGCGGGAGGGGGCCCGGGGAGCTGTTTTTT. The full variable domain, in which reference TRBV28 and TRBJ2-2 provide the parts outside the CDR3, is DVKVTQSSRYLVKRTGEKVFLECVQDMDHENMFWYRQDPGLGLRLIYFSYDVKMKEKGDIPEGYSVSREKKERFSLILESASTNQTSMYLCASRGTSGRGPGELFFGEGSRLTVL.